The following is a TCR beta chain sequence with its context. Its antigen is still unknown. Going into DNA extraction, samples held 1-10 million cryopreserved PBMC. Sequencing used immunoSEQ v3.0 at survey level. Here immunoSEQ multiplex PCR was the method, and the copy in TCRdb shows in-frame clones only, minus some. Among some 40,000 clones listed, approximately 87% were seen once. Germline loops: CDR1 SGHNT, CDR2 YYREEE (reference sequence). Between the trimmed V and J ends, which lost 0 bases and 0 bases, there was a span of 8 bases. CDR3 length equals 15 residues. The data originate from a study of long-term antiretroviral therapy in people with HIV. Study findings and constraints: Once patients were on ART, diversity went higher but still fell short of transplant donor controls.

The chain carries TRBV5-4 and TRBJ2-3; possibly TRBD1 for D (5 bases). The sequence was obtained from a woman in her forties or fifties with HIV. The sample was unsorted PBMCs, taken 1.2 years after starting antiretroviral therapy. The CDR3 sequence: CASSLEAGSTDTQYF. DNA for the CDR3: TGTGCCAGCAGCTTGGAGGCAGGGAGCACAGATACGCAGTATTTT.